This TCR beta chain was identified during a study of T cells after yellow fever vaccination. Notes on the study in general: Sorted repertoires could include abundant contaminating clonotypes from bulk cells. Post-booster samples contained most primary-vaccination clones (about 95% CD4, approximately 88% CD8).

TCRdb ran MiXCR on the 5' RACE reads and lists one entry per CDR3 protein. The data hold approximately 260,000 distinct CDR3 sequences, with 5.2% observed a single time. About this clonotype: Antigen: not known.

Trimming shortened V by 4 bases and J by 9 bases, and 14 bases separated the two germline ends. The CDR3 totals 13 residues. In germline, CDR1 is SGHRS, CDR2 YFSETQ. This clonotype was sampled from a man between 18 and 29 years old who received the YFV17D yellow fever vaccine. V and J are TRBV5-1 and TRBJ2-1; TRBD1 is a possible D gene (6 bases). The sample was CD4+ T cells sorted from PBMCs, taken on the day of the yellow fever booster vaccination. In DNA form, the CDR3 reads TGCGCCAGCAGCGCCTACAGGGTGACTGAGCAGTTCTTC. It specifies CASSAYRVTEQFF.